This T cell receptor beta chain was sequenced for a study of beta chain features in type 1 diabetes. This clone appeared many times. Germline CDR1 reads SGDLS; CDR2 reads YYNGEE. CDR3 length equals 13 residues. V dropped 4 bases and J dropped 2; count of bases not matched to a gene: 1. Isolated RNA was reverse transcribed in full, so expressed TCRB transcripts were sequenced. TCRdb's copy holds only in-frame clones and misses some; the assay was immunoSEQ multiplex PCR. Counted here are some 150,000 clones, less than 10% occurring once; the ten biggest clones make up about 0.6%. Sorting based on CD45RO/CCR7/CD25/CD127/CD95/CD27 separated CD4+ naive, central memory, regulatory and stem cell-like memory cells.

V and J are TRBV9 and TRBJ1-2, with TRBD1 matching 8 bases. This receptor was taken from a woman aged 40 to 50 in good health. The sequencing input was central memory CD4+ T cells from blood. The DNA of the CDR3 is TGTGCCAGCAGCCGGGACAGGAACTATGGCTACACCTTC. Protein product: CASSRDRNYGYTF.